Below are 13 T cell receptor beta chains sequenced from a single sample in a study of T cell repertoires in cytomegalovirus infection (dated by TCRdb to the late 2010s). The treatment or condition label on this specimen signifies: in vitro stimulation with specific CMV peptide epitopes to enrich CMV-specific T cells. Antigens of these TCRs are unknown. The data were produced on an Illumina HiSeq 1500. TCRdb cleaned the public reads at Q25 with fastp, built clones with MiXCR and kept in-frame beta chains. A single entry per CDR3 protein holds the most common genes and DNA from its merged rows. Here the sample has around 900,000 distinct CDR3 sequences; roughly 31% occur a single time. Of the sample, over 10% falls within the top ten clones. The specimen was cultured CD8+ T cells from PBMCs, collected from culture after CMV antigen stimulation. The receptors were gathered from a human donor in good health (CMV status not recorded). Some clones in this sample may be carry-over from other donors' samples.

In its sample, this clonotype was seen a few times. The V and J genes are TRBV7-8 and TRBJ1-2; 9 bases match TRBD1. V shed 0 bases, J shed 7 bases, and the junction held 6 bases outside the gene matches. Germline CDR1 SGHVS, CDR2 FQNEAQ. The CDR3 contains 15 residues. DNA for the CDR3: TGTGCCAGCAGCTTAGCGATGGGACAGGGAAGTGGCTACACCTTC. Translation: CASSLAMGQGSGYTF.

J is TRBJ1-1 and V is TRBV6-5; 10 bases align to TRBD1. The V and J ends lost 9 bases and 6 bases, in that order; junction bases with no gene match: 7. This CDR3 is 13 amino acids long. Germline V gene sequence: CDR1 MNHEY, CDR2 SVGAGI. In DNA form, the CDR3 reads TGTGCCAGTCTGGGGGACAGGGGCTCTGAAGCTTTCTTT. Protein product: CASLGDRGSEAFF.

This clonotype is a singleton in its sample. V usage is TRBV7-6 and J usage is TRBJ2-1; D ambiguous. The CDR3 is 12 amino acids. Deletions cut 0 bases from V and 9 bases from J, with 6 bases between. CDR1 and CDR2 (germline): SGHVS, FNYEAQ. The DNA for the CDR3 is TGTGCCAGCAGCTTAGCTTTAATTGAGCAGTTCTTC. It encodes CASSLALIEQFF.

This clonotype was observed a handful of times. The rearrangement joins TRBV27 to TRBJ1-1; D is ambiguous. CDR3 size: 15 residues. V was trimmed by 4 bases and J by 0 bases, leaving 12 bases between them. Germline V gene lookup returns CDR1 MNHEY and CDR2 SMNVEV (reference sequence). This CDR3 is CASSSSARLNTEAFF. The CDR3 nucleotides read TGTGCCAGCAGTTCGAGCGCCAGATTGAACACTGAAGCTTTCTTT.

This clonotype was seen a few times. The chain couples TRBV28 to TRBJ2-2; 10 bases fit TRBD2. The CDR3 runs to 15 residues. Germline V gives CDR1 MDHEN, CDR2 SYDVKM. V shed 7 bases, J shed 3 bases, and the junction held 5 bases outside the gene matches. The CDR3 protein is CASTRLAGYTGELFF. The CDR3 DNA follows: TGTGCCAGCACAAGACTAGCGGGTTACACCGGGGAGCTGTTTTTT.

The table lists this clonotype with many counts. V gene TRBV7-9 combines with J gene TRBJ2-2, with 15 bases fitting TRBD2. Looked up from germline, CDR1 is SEHNR and CDR2 is FQNEAQ (reference sequence). CDR3 length: 18 residues. Trimming removed 3 bases from V and 4 bases from J; junction bases left unmatched: 6. As DNA, the CDR3 is TGTGCCAGCAGCTTCGGACTAGCGGGGGGGCGGCGCACCGGGGAGCTGTTTTTT. This codes for CASSFGLAGGRRTGELFF.

The rearrangement joins TRBV7-4 to TRBJ2-7; D is undetermined. Germline V gene lookup returns CDR1 SGHVT and CDR2 SQSDAQ. Trimming removed 6 bases from V and 2 bases from J, with 11 bases in between. This CDR3 is built from 13 residues. The chain's CDR3 is CASSTVYTYEQYF. The CDR3 coding sequence is TGTGCCAGCAGTACCGTTTACACCTACGAGCAGTACTTC.

This chain connects TRBV10-3 to TRBJ2-7; 10 positions agree with TRBD2. CDR1 and CDR2 (germline): ENHRY, SYGVKD. There are 17 residues in the CDR3. The trim removed 2 bases at V and 3 bases at J, leaving 10 bases unmatched. This chain's CDR3 is CAISEAIRTSGYYEQYV. The DNA of the CDR3 is TGTGCCATCAGTGAGGCTATAAGGACTAGCGGATACTACGAGCAGTACGTC.

The chain combines TRBV9 with TRBJ1-2, with 8 bases that match TRBD1. The CDR3 contains 15 residues. The V gene end was trimmed by 3 bases and the J gene end by 6 bases; junction bases not matched to a gene: 10. CDR1 and CDR2 from the germline V gene are SGDLS and YYNGEE. CDR3 sequence reads: CASSASTGVDHGYTF. The CDR3 DNA follows: TGTGCCAGCAGCGCATCGACAGGGGTCGACCATGGCTACACCTTC.

There are a few counts of this clonotype. The chain is built from TRBV6-5 and TRBJ2-1; D gene unclear. The CDR3 loop spans 11 amino acids. From germline, CDR1 is MNHEY and CDR2 SVGAGI. The V end was cut by 8 bases, the J end by 3 bases, with 5 bases between. The chain's CDR3 is CASVRYNEQFF. The CDR3 region has the DNA TGTGCCAGCGTCCGCTACAATGAGCAGTTCTTC.

The table lists this clonotype with a few counts. V is TRBV7-9 and J is TRBJ1-5, with D unclear. This CDR3 spans 13 amino acids. Trimming took off 7 bases at V and 1 base at J, with 8 bases between the two ends. Per the germline V gene, CDR1 is SEHNR and CDR2 is FQNEAQ (reference sequence). CDR3 in amino acids: CASNNKSNQPQHF. The CDR3 DNA sequence: TGTGCCAGCAATAACAAGAGCAATCAGCCCCAGCATTTT.

This rearrangement joins TRBV4-3 to TRBJ2-6; the D gene is possibly TRBD2 (6 bases). The CDR3 length is 15 residues. V was shortened by 4 bases and J by 2 bases, with 9 bases between the two germline ends. Germline V lookup: CDR1 LGHNA, CDR2 YSLEER. The CDR3 DNA sequence: TGCGCCAGCAGCCCCGGGACTCCTGGGGCCAACGTCCTGACTTTC. The encoded protein is CASSPGTPGANVLTF.

This clonotype was recorded many times. The rearrangement uses TRBV6-2 or TRBV6-3 and TRBJ2-3; D might be TRBD2 (5 bases). The V end was cut by 2 bases, the J end by 0 bases, with 9 bases between. The CDR3 spans 15 residues. Germline CDR1 is MNHEY and CDR2 is SVGEGT. The CDR3 nucleotides read TGTGCCAGCAGTTACGAAGCGGCTAGCACAGATACGCAGTATTTT. Protein: CASSYEAASTDTQYF.